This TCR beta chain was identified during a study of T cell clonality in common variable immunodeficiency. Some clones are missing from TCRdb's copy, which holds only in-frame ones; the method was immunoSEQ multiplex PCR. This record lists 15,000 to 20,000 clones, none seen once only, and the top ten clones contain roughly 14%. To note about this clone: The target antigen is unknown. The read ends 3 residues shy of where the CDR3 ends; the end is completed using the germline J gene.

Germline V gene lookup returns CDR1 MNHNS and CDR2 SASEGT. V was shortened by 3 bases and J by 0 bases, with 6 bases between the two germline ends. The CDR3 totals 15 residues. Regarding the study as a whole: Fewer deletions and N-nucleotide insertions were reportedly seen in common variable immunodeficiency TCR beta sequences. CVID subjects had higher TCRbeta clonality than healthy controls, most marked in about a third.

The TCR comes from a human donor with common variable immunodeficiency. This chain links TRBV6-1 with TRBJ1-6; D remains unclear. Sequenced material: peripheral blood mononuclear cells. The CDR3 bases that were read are TGTGCCAGCAGTGAGGTCAGCTCCTATAATTCACCC. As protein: CASSEVSSYNSP. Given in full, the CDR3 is CASSEVSSYNSPLHF.